Listed here are 20 T cell receptor beta chains from one sample, sequenced in a study of early T cells in non-severe SARS-CoV-2 infection. TCRdb called the 5' RACE reads again in MiXCR, with one record for every CDR3 protein. There are around 94,000 distinct CDR3 sequences in the sample; less than 15% occur only once, and less than 8% lies in the top ten. The sequenced material came from whole blood. These receptors all stem from an adult who was a healthcare worker with PCR-confirmed SARS-CoV-2 infection or an uninfected control (not recorded which).

The gene calls are TRBV2 and TRBJ2-2; 7 bases are shared with TRBD2. The CDR3 extends over 15 amino acids. Per the germline V gene, CDR1 is SNHLY and CDR2 is FYNNEI. With 3 bases clipped from V and 4 bases from J, the junction kept 5 bases outside the gene matches. The CDR3 coding sequence is TGTGCCAGCAGTGACCCTAGCGGAAGCACCGGGGAGCTGTTTTTT. It translates to CASSDPSGSTGELFF.

In this sample, this clonotype turned up many times. The V and J genes are TRBV12-3 or TRBV12-4 and TRBJ2-1, with a possible D match to TRBD2 (6 bases). Deletions cut 3 bases from V and 5 bases from J, with 11 bases between. The CDR3 has 14 residues. CDR3 in DNA: TGTGCCAGCAGTTTCGGGAGTGGGGACAATGAGCAGTTCTTC. The encoded protein is CASSFGSGDNEQFF.

The V call is TRBV28, the J call TRBJ1-4; D uncertain. Germline V CDR1 and CDR2: MDHEN, SYDVKM. Trimming cost V 8 bases and J 8 bases, with 12 bases left between them. This CDR3 has 12 amino acids. The CDR3 DNA follows: TGTGCCAGCTCACTACTCAGGGAAAAACTGTTTTTT. This encodes CASSLLREKLFF.

The V call is TRBV6-2 or TRBV6-3, the J call TRBJ2-3, with 7 bases identical to TRBD1. With V trimmed by 6 bases and J by 4 bases, 10 bases remained unmatched. The germline V gene has CDR1 MNHEY and CDR2 SVGEGT. The CDR3 has 15 amino acids. In DNA, the CDR3 is TGTGCCAGCAGCCTTGCAGGGGGTAGGGCAGATACGCAGTATTTT. As protein: CASSLAGGRADTQYF.

This clonotype was observed a few times. CDR3 in amino acids: CASSEGLGFYEQYF. The CDR3 bases are TGTGCCAGCAGTGAGGGGTTGGGTTTCTACGAGCAGTACTTC. V gene TRBV6-1 combines with J gene TRBJ2-7, with D hard to call. Germline V gives CDR1 MNHNS, CDR2 SASEGT. CDR3 size: 14 residues. V shed 3 bases and J shed 3 bases, with 12 bases lying between them.

This chain connects TRBV12-3 or TRBV12-4 to TRBJ2-1; perhaps TRBD1 as D (5 bases). V shed 3 bases and J shed 6 bases, with 9 bases lying between them. This CDR3 region has 13 residues. DNA for the CDR3: TGTGCCAGCAGTTTTAAGGGGCGCAATGAGCAGTTCTTC. It specifies CASSFKGRNEQFF.

This clonotype has more than one count but fewer than ten. The chain links TRBV2 to TRBJ2-1, with D perhaps matching TRBD2 (6 bases). Trimming took 10 bases from V and 6 from J, leaving 22 bases between them. Germline V gene sequence: CDR1 SNHLY, CDR2 FYNNEI. This CDR3 contains 15 residues. CDR3 coding DNA: TGTGCCACCTCCTCGGACTACGCCGGGAGCAATGAGCAGTTCTTC. It yields the protein CATSSDYAGSNEQFF.

V gene TRBV5-1 combines with J gene TRBJ2-7, with TRBD1 as a possible D gene (5 bases). Germline CDR1 is SGHRS and CDR2 is YFSETQ. The CDR3 runs to 13 residues. Trimming took 2 bases from V and 4 from J, leaving 10 bases between them. The CDR3 sequence is CASSLTTAYEQYF. The CDR3 nucleotides are TGCGCCAGCAGCTTAACGACAGCTTACGAGCAGTACTTC.

This clonotype showed up many times. The DNA for the CDR3 is TGTGCCAGCAGCCTTAGCGGGAGCACCGGGGAGCTGTTTTTT. Translation gives CASSLSGSTGELFF. The rearrangement joins TRBV12-3 or TRBV12-4 to TRBJ2-2; 9 bases align to TRBD2. The CDR3 runs 14 residues. V dropped 6 bases and J dropped 4; count of bases not matched to a gene: 3.

This clonotype was counted between two and nine times. The gene calls are TRBV4-2 and TRBJ2-3; 8 bases agree with TRBD1. The junction had 4 bases not matched to a gene; V was cut back by 5 bases and J by 3 bases. Germline loops: CDR1 LGHNA, CDR2 YNFKEQ. The length of the CDR3 is 14 residues. CDR3 sequence (DNA): TGTGCCAGCAGCAGACAGGGGCAAACAGATACGCAGTATTTT. Its translation is CASSRQGQTDTQYF.

A remark on this clonotype: A much larger clone lies one base from this, so it may be a read error. The chain combines TRBV6-1 with TRBJ2-2; D is perhaps TRBD2 (6 bases). The CDR3 runs 16 residues. V lost 5 bases and J lost 5, with 18 bases in between. Germline V lookup: CDR1 MNHNS, CDR2 SASEGT. CDR3 protein: CASSPPGGIRTGELFF. The CDR3 DNA reads TGTGCCAGCAGTCCCCCAGGCGGGATAAGGACCGGGGAGCTGTTTTTT.

This clonotype was picked up many times. The chain employs TRBV5-6 and TRBJ2-7, with a possible D match to TRBD1 (5 bases). V was trimmed by 3 bases and J by 4 bases, leaving 11 bases between them. CDR3 length: 13 amino acids. Germline CDR1 and CDR2: SGHDT and YYEEEE. For the CDR3, the DNA is TGTGCCAGCAGCTCCTCAGGGTCGTACGAGCAGTACTTC. Translation gives CASSSSGSYEQYF.

This clonotype was counted only a few times. The chain has TRBV28 and TRBJ2-5; 10 nucleotides match TRBD1. V dropped 6 bases and J dropped 5; count of bases not matched to a gene: 9. The CDR3 sequence is 15 residues long. Germline values: CDR1 MDHEN, CDR2 SYDVKM. The CDR3 here is CASRPTGGATETQYF. In DNA, the CDR3 is TGTGCCAGCAGGCCGACAGGGGGCGCGACGGAGACCCAGTACTTC.

The chain uses TRBV7-9 and TRBJ1-2; unclear D gene. CDR1 is SEHNR and CDR2 is FQNEAQ in the germline V gene (reference sequence). V shed 0 bases and J shed 8 bases, with 16 bases lying between them. There are 15 residues in the CDR3. As DNA, the CDR3 is TGTGCCAGCAGCTTAGCAGGCAGTTTGTTCTCCGGCTACACCTTC. The encoded protein is CASSLAGSLFSGYTF.

This clonotype was detected many times. The chain is built from TRBV18 and TRBJ2-7; D might be TRBD1 or TRBD2, each matching 6 bases. V gave up 3 bases and J gave up 3 bases, with 15 bases separating them. The CDR3 contains 15 residues. Germline lookup yields CDR1 KGHSH and CDR2 LQKENI. This CDR3 is CASSPRRGTLYEQYF. As DNA, the CDR3 is TGTGCCAGCTCACCTCGGAGGGGGACCCTCTACGAGCAGTACTTC. Looking up the rest from reference TRBV18 and TRBJ2-7 gives the full variable domain: NAGVMQNPRHLVRRRGQEARLRCSPMKGHSHVYWYRQLPEEGLKFMVYLQKENIIDESGMPKERFSAEFPKEGPSILRIQQVVRGDSAAYFCASSPRRGTLYEQYFGPGTRLTVT.

In this sample, this clonotype turned up a few times. The V call is TRBV30, the J call TRBJ2-1; D is perhaps TRBD1 (5 bases). Germline CDR1 and CDR2: GTSNPN and SVGIG (reference sequence). Trimming pared 4 bases from V and 10 bases from J, leaving 17 bases between. The CDR3 totals 13 residues. In DNA, the CDR3 is TGTGCCTGGACCCGCATGGCCCCAGGGGAGCAGTTCTTC. Protein sequence: CAWTRMAPGEQFF.

The chain links TRBV10-3 to TRBJ1-5; perhaps TRBD1 as D (5 bases). The CDR3 runs to 15 residues. V was trimmed by 4 bases and J by 2 bases, leaving 12 bases between them. The germline V gene encodes CDR1 ENHRY and CDR2 SYGVKD. The CDR3 loop reads CAISAGGDGNQPQHF. CDR3 coding DNA: TGTGCCATCAGTGCAGGAGGGGATGGCAATCAGCCCCAGCATTTT.

This clonotype was seen many times. CDR3 sequence reads: CSSFYNEQFF. The CDR3 nucleotides are TGCAGCAGTTTTTACAATGAGCAGTTCTTC. The chain couples TRBV29-1 to TRBJ2-1; unclear D gene. Germline V gene data show CDR1 as SQVTM and CDR2 as ANQGSEA. This CDR3 spans 10 amino acids. Trimming stripped 8 bases from V and 4 bases from J, with 6 bases between.

The table lists this clonotype with many counts. The CDR3 reads CASSLWLTRTGGTSISNQPQHF. The CDR3, as DNA: TGTGCCAGCAGTTTATGGTTAACGCGGACAGGGGGCACCTCGATTAGCAATCAGCCCCAGCATTTT. The genes are TRBV28 and TRBJ1-5; TRBD1 agrees at 11 bases. V shed 0 bases and J 0 bases; nucleotides not matched to a gene: 16. Germline V gene sequence: CDR1 MDHEN, CDR2 SYDVKM. The CDR3 loop spans 22 amino acids. The whole variable domain, remainder taken from reference TRBV28 and TRBJ1-5, is DVKVTQSSRYLVKRTGEKVFLECVQDMDHENMFWYRQDPGLGLRLIYFSYDVKMKEKGDIPEGYSVSREKKERFSLILESASTNQTSMYLCASSLWLTRTGGTSISNQPQHFGDGTRLSIL.

A few counts support this clonotype. The rearrangement uses TRBV5-8 and TRBJ2-3, with 9 bases lining up with TRBD2. This CDR3 has 18 residues. Per germline, CDR1 SGHTS and CDR2 YDEGEE. The V segment lost 0 bases and the J segment 0 bases; nucleotides outside the gene matches: 8. The CDR3 DNA is TGTGCCAGCAGCTTGGGCCTTAGCGGGAGTGTGAGCACAGATACGCAGTATTTT. This sequence encodes CASSLGLSGSVSTDTQYF.